The clone carrying this TCR beta chain was observed at least ten times. Its antigen remains unidentified. V was pared by 0 bases and J by 3 bases, with 13 bases between. Looked up from germline, CDR1 is LGHNA and CDR2 is YSLEER. This CDR3 has 16 amino acids. Hyperthyroidism patients were newly diagnosed, had disease duration under 2 months, and were aged 18 to 65 years. Those patients with uncontrolled infection, other autoimmune disease, pregnancy or lactation were excluded. This entry belongs to a study of T cells in Graves' hyperthyroidism and ophthalmopathy. Regarding the study as a whole: The model forecast ophthalmopathy, anticipating it by a median about six months before onset. Clonotypes that were expanded in thyroid above 0.001 mostly appeared in blood too.

TCR beta CDR3 region amplification was performed from RNA transcripts. The study used the HTBI primer set for a first-round RT-PCR of the TCR CDR3. Using its own MiXCR run on the multiplex PCR reads, TCRdb lists one record per CDR3 protein. The repertoire holds roughly 380,000 distinct CDR3 sequences, with roughly 15% as singletons. The sequence was obtained from a woman between 18 and 29 years old with Graves' hyperthyroidism. The V and J genes are TRBV4-3 and TRBJ2-3, with unresolved D. Sequencing was done on a sample of blood. Written as DNA, the CDR3 is TGCGCCAGCAGCCAAGATTTCGCCCAATGGACAGATACGCAGTATTTT. This translates into CASSQDFAQWTDTQYF.